Listed below are T cell receptor beta chains from one sample, sequenced in a study of blood T cell repertoires in COVID-19. Clones were sequenced by immunoSEQ multiplex PCR, and TCRdb holds only the in-frame ones, with some missing. Counted here are just over 300,000 clones, 70% to 90% occurring once; the ten biggest clones make up around 2.1%. The source material was PBMCs or T cells enriched from blood (not recorded which). The receptors were sampled from a man aged 30-40 years who had recovered from COVID-19. CDR3s include the opening cysteine and the closing phenylalanine or tryptophan. Fields, in order: D gene, V gene, J gene, clone size, CDR3 protein, CDR3 DNA. A D gene is named only where the DNA matches it firmly. For some rows the clone size is stated as once, few or many, or as a class when expanded; others skip it.

>-|TRBV9|TRBJ1-3|-
CASSVVGGAGNTIYF
TGTGCCAGCAGCGTAGTTGGGGGCGCGGGAAACACCATATATTTT
>-|TRBV27|TRBJ1-2|once
CATSIQAGGFTYTF
TGTGCCACCAGTATTCAGGCGGGCGGATTTACCTACACCTTC
>-|TRBV4-2|TRBJ2-3|-
CASSPTHGDTQYF
TGTGCCAGCAGCCCTACCCACGGGGATACGCAGTATTTT
>-|TRBV27|TRBJ1-4|-
CASSLSGRVGEKLFF
TGTGCCAGCAGTTTATCCGGCAGGGTAGGGGAAAAACTGTTTTTT
>-|TRBV7-6|TRBJ2-7|-
CASSLGGGGYEQYF
TGTGCCAGCAGCTTAGGGGGGGGCGGGTACGAGCAGTACTTC
>-|TRBV20-1|TRBJ1-5|-
CSASDRLSNQPQHF
TGCAGTGCTAGTGACAGACTAAGCAATCAGCCCCAGCATTTT
>-|TRBV5-5|TRBJ2-7|-
CASSFPRDNTYEQYF
TGTGCCAGCAGCTTCCCCCGAGACAATACCTACGAGCAGTACTTC
>-|TRBV9|TRBJ1-1|-
CASSSLTGGEAFF
TGTGCCAGCAGCTCCCTCACGGGGGGCGAAGCTTTCTTT
>-|TRBV12-5|TRBJ2-2|-
CASGLREIDTGELFF
TGTGCTAGTGGTTTGAGGGAGATCGACACCGGGGAGCTGTTTTTT
>TRBD1|TRBV5-3|TRBJ1-2|-
CARSSEDRDHSNYGYTF
TGTGCCAGAAGCTCGGAGGACAGGGACCACTCTAACTATGGCTACACCTTC
>-|TRBV2|TRBJ1-2|-
CASSERTSELDGYTF
TGTGCCAGCAGCGAACGGACATCGGAATTGGATGGCTACACCTTC
>-|TRBV6-4|TRBJ1-5|-
CASTSRQPQHF
TGTGCCAGCACCTCCCGGCAGCCCCAGCATTTT
>TRBD1|TRBV29-1|TRBJ1-5|-
CSVRQGNQPQHF
TGCAGCGTTCGACAGGGTAACCAGCCCCAGCATTTT
>TRBD1|TRBV4-2|TRBJ1-4|-
CASSYRDRGLYGNEKLFF
TGTGCCAGCAGCTATCGGGACAGGGGGCTGTACGGTAATGAAAAACTGTTTTTT
>-|TRBV7-2|TRBJ2-7|-
CASSSDGLEQYF
TGTGCCAGCAGCTCGGACGGACTCGAGCAGTACTTC
>TRBD2|TRBV7-3|TRBJ2-5|once
CASSNSGGPQETQYF
TGTGCCAGCAGTAATAGCGGGGGGCCCCAAGAGACCCAGTACTTC
>-|TRBV6-5|TRBJ1-4|few
CASSRFNREKLFF
TGTGCCAGCAGCCGCTTTAACCGGGAAAAACTGTTTTTT
>-|TRBV27|TRBJ1-6|-
CASRGSFNSPLHF
TGTGCCAGCCGTGGGAGTTTCAATTCACCCCTCCACTTT
>TRBD2|TRBV30|TRBJ2-3|-
CAWAWDYTDTQYF
TGTGCCTGGGCCTGGGACTACACAGATACGCAGTATTTT
>-|TRBV4-3|TRBJ1-1|-
CASSQASRGNTEAFF
TGCGCCAGCAGCCAAGCCTCAAGAGGGAACACTGAAGCTTTCTTT